The 10 T cell receptor beta chains presented below share a single source sample, sequenced in a study of memory CD4+ T cells and cytomegalovirus serostatus. The assay was immunoSEQ multiplex PCR, and TCRdb's table has in-frame clones only and misses some. This sample has 45,000 to 60,000 clones; roughly 78% occur once, and the top ten carry over 0.5%. Single viable CD3+CD4+CD8-CD45RO+ cells were sorted as the memory CD4+ T cells. The source material was memory CD4+ T cells from blood. The receptors derive from an adult in good health and CMV-seronegative.

About this clone itself: At one boundary the junction diverges from the germline segment, which might be a read error. J is TRBJ2-2 and V is TRBV7-7; D remains unclear. The CDR3 covers 14 residues. The V gene's germline CDR1 is SSHAT and CDR2 FNYEAQ (reference sequence). CDR3 sequence reads: CASSLTRNTGELFF. The CDR3 DNA reads as TGTGCTAGCAGCCTGACAAGAAACACCGGGGAGCTGTTTTTT. Full variable domain (outside the CDR3, taken from reference TRBV7-7 and TRBJ2-2): GAGVSQSPRYKVTKRGQDVTLRCDPISSHATLYWYQQALGQGPEFLTYFNYEAQPDKSGLPSDRFSAERPEGSISTLTIQRTEQRDSAMYRCASSLTRNTGELFFGEGSRLTVL.

This chain's CDR3 is CASSSGTSGPGEQFF. CDR3 DNA: TGTGCCAGCAGCTCCGGGACTAGTGGCCCCGGTGAGCAGTTCTTC. The V call is TRBV6-6, the J call TRBJ2-1; 8 bases fit TRBD2. The V and J ends lost 6 bases and 9 bases, in that order; junction bases with no gene match: 13. From germline, CDR1 is MNHNY and CDR2 SVGAGI (reference sequence). This CDR3 comprises 15 residues.

The chain couples TRBV5-5 to TRBJ2-3, with 7 bases identical to TRBD2. With V trimmed by 6 bases and J by 1 base, 2 bases remained unmatched. This CDR3 spans 13 amino acids. Germline V gives CDR1 SGHKS, CDR2 YYEKEE (reference sequence). CDR3 nucleotides: TGTGCCAGCACGCTAGCGGGCACAGATACGCAGTATTTT. Its translation: CASTLAGTDTQYF.

The rearrangement uses TRBV28 and TRBJ1-4; D gene ambiguous. V shed 5 bases and J shed 11 bases, with 9 bases lying between them. CDR1 and CDR2 (germline): MDHEN, SYDVKM. The CDR3 is 11 amino acids. In nucleotides, the CDR3 is TGTGCCAGCAGTAAATTAGGGAAACTGTTTTTT. This codes for CASSKLGKLFF.

The CDR3 sequence is CASSPQSDTQYF. The CDR3 DNA reads as TGTGCCAGCAGCCCTCAGTCGGATACGCAGTATTTT. This chain joins TRBV7-8 and TRBJ2-3; D remains unclear. Per the germline V gene, CDR1 is SGHVS and CDR2 is FQNEAQ. V lost 5 bases to trimming and J lost 6 bases, with 9 bases between them. This CDR3 is built from 12 residues.

The J gene is TRBJ2-7, the V gene TRBV10-3; D gene ambiguous. Trimming took off 2 bases at V and 2 bases at J, with 7 bases between the two ends. CDR1 ENHRY and CDR2 SYGVKD come from the germline V gene. The CDR3 is made up of 13 amino acids. The DNA of the CDR3 is TGTGCCATCAGTGAGGCGGCAGCCTACGAGCAGTACTTC. It translates to CAISEAAAYEQYF.

This rearrangement joins TRBV11-1 to TRBJ2-5; a weak D match, TRBD1 (5 bases). The germline V and J ends were trimmed by 3 bases and 5 bases, with 13 bases remaining between them. CDR1 is SGHAT, CDR2 FQDESV, per germline (reference sequence). CDR3 length: 14 residues. As DNA, the CDR3 is TGTGCCAGCAGCTTTGCCAGGGCATCTGAGACCCAGTACTTC. Translation gives CASSFARASETQYF.

The chain recombines TRBV7-9 with TRBJ1-5, with 10 nucleotides matching TRBD1. CDR1 SEHNR and CDR2 FQNEAQ come from the germline V gene (reference sequence). This CDR3 contains 17 residues. J gave up 6 bases and V 5 bases, and 13 bases lay outside the gene matches. The CDR3, as DNA: TGTGCCAGCAGCCTCGGACAGGGGGACATTAATCGTCAGCCCCAGCATTTT. It translates to CASSLGQGDINRQPQHF. Together with reference TRBV7-9 and TRBJ1-5, the CDR3 gives the full variable domain: DTGVSQNPRHKITKRGQNVTFRCDPISEHNRLYWYRQTLGQGPEFLTYFQNEAQLEKSRLLSDRFSAERPKGSFSTLEIQRTEQGDSAMYLCASSLGQGDINRQPQHFGDGTRLSIL.

This clone was counted only a few times. The chain links TRBV6-5 to TRBJ1-1; 9 bases line up with TRBD1. Trimming at V came to 2 bases and at J to 6 bases, leaving 4 bases not matched to a gene. Looked up from germline, CDR1 is MNHEY and CDR2 is SVGAGI. This CDR3 spans 14 amino acids. CDR3 amino acids: CASSYRRQGAEAFF. The CDR3 coding sequence is TGTGCCAGCAGTTACCGGAGACAGGGGGCTGAAGCTTTCTTT.

The V and J genes are TRBV28 and TRBJ1-2; 9 bases match TRBD1. Germline V gene lookup returns CDR1 MDHEN and CDR2 SYDVKM. The CDR3 sequence is 15 residues long. J gave up 1 base and V 6 bases, and 6 bases lay outside the gene matches. CDR3 sequence: CASRLTGGINYGYTF. The CDR3 DNA reads TGTGCCAGCAGACTAACAGGGGGCATTAACTATGGCTACACCTTC.